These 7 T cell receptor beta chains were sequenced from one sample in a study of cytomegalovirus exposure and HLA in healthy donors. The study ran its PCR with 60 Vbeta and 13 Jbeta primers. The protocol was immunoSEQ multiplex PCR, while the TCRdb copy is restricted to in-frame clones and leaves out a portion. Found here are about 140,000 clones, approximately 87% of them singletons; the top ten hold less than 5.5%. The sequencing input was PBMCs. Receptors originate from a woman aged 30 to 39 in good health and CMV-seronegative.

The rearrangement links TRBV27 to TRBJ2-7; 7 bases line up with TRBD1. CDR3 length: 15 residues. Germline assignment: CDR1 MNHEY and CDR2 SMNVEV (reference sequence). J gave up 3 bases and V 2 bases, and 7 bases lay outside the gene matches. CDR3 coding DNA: TGTGCCAGCAGTTTAAGAGGGGGCTATCGCTACGAGCAGTACTTC. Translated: CASSLRGGYRYEQYF.

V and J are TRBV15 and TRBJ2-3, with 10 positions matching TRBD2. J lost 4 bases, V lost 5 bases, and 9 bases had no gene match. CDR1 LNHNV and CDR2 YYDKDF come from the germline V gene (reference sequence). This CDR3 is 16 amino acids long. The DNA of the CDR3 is TGTGCCACCAGCCGCCGGAGCGGGGGGGCCGCAGATACGCAGTATTTT. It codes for CATSRRSGGAADTQYF. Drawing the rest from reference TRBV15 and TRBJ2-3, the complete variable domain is DAMVIQNPRYQVTQFGKPVTLSCSQTLNHNVMYWYQQKSSQAPKLLFHYYDKDFNNEADTPDNFQSRRPNTSFCFLDIRSPGLGDTAMYLCATSRRSGGAADTQYFGPGTRLTVL.

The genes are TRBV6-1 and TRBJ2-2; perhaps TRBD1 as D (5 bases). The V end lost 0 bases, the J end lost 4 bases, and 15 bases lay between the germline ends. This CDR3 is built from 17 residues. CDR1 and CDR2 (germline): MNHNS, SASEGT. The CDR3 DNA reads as TGTGCCAGCAGTGAAGCGCTTCAGGGTCTGGGCACCGGGGAGCTGTTTTTT. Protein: CASSEALQGLGTGELFF.

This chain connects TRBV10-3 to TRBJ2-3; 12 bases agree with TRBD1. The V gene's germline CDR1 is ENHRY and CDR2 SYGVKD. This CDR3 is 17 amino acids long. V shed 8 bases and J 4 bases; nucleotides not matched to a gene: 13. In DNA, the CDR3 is TGTGCCATCGGACCTGTACTGGGGACAGGGGGCGCAGATACGCAGTATTTT. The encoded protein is CAIGPVLGTGGADTQYF.

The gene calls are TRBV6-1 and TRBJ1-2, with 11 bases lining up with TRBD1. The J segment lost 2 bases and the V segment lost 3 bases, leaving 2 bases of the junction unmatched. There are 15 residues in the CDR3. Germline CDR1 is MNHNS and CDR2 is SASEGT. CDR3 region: CASSERDRGNYGYTF. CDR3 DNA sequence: TGTGCCAGCAGTGAGAGGGACAGGGGGAACTATGGCTACACCTTC.

This chain's CDR3 is CAWSVPRGNIQYF. The CDR3 bases are TGTGCCTGGAGTGTACCCCGCGGAAACATTCAGTACTTC. The chain uses TRBV30 and TRBJ2-4; D is ambiguous. The CDR3 length is 13 residues. Germline lookup yields CDR1 GTSNPN and CDR2 SVGIG (reference sequence). V was cut by 0 bases and J by 6 bases, with 9 bases left in between.

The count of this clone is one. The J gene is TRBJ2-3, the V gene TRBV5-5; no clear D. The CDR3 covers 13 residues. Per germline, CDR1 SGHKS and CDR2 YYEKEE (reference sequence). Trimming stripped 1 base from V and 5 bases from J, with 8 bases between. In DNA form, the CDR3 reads TGTGCCAGCAGCTTGCTGCCAGGAGATACGCAGTATTTT. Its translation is CASSLLPGDTQYF. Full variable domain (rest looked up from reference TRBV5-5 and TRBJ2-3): DAGVTQSPTHLIKTRGQQVTLRCSPISGHKSVSWYQQVLGQGPQFIFQYYEKEERGRGNFPDRFSARQFPNYSSELNVNALLLGDSALYLCASSLLPGDTQYFGPGTRLTVL.